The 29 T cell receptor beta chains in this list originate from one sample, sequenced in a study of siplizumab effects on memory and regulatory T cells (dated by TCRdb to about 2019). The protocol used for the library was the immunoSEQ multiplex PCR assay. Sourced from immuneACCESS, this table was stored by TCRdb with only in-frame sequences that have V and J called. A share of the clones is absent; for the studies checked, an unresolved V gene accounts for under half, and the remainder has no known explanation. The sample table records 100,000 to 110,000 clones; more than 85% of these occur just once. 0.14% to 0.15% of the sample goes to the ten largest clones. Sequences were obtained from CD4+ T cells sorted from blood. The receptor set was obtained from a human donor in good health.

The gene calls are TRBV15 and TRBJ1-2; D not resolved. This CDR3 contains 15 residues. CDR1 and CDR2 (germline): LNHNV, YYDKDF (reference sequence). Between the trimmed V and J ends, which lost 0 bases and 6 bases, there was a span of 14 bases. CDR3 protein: CATSRESLGGHGYTF. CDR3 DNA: TGTGCCACCAGCAGAGAATCTCTAGGCGGACATGGCTACACCTTC.

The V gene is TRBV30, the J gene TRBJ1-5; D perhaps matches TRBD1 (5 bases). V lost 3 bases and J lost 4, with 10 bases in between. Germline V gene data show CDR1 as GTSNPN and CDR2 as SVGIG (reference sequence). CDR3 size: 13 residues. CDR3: CAWSRDSNQPQHF. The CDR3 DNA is TGTGCCTGGAGCCGAGACAGTAATCAGCCCCAGCATTTT.

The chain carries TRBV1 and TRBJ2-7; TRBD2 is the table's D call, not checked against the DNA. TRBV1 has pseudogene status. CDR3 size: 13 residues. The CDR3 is CTSSQPARDEQYF. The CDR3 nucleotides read TGCACCAGCAGCCAACCCGCGAGGGACGAGCAGTACTTC.

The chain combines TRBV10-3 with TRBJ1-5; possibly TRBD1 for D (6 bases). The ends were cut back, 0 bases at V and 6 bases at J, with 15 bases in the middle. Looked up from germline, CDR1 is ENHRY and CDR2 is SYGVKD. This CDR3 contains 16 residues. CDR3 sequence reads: CAISESSTGRLQPQHF. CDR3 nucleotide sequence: TGTGCCATCAGTGAGTCTTCAACAGGGAGACTTCAGCCCCAGCATTTT.

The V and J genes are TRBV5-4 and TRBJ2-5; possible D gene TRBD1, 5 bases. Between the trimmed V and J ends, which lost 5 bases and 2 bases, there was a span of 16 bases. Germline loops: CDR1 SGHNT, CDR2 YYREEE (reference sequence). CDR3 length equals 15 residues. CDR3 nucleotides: TGTGCCAGCAGACCATGGACATCACCTCAAGAGACCCAGTACTTC. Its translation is CASRPWTSPQETQYF.

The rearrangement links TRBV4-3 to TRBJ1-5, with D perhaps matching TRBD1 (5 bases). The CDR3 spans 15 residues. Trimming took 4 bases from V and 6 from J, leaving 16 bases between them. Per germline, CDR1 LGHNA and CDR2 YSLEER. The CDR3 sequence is CASSLAAGLAQPQHF. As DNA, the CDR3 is TGCGCCAGCAGCCTAGCGGCAGGGTTGGCTCAGCCCCAGCATTTT.

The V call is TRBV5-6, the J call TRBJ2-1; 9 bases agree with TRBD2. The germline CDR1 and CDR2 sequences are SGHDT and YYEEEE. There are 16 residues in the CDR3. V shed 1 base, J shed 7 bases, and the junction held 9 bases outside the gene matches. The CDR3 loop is CASSLLPASGVNEQFF. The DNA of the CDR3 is TGTGCCAGCAGCTTGCTACCGGCTAGCGGGGTGAATGAGCAGTTCTTC.

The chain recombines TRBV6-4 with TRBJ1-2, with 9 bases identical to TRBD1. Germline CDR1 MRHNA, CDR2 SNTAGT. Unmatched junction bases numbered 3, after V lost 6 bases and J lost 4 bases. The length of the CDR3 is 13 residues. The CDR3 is CASRETGGYGYTF. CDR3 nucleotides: TGTGCCAGCAGGGAGACAGGGGGCTATGGCTACACCTTC.

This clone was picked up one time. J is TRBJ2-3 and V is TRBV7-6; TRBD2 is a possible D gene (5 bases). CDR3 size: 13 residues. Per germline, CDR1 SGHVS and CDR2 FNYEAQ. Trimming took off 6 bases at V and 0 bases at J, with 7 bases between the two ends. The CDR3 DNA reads TGTGCCAGCAGAGCGGCTAGCACAGATACGCAGTATTTT. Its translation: CASRAASTDTQYF.

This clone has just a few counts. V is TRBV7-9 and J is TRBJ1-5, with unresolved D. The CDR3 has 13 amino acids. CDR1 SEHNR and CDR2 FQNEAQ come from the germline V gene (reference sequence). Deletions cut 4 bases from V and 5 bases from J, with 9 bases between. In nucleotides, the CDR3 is TGTGCCAGCAGCTCCTACCAGGATCAGCCCCAGCATTTT. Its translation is CASSSYQDQPQHF. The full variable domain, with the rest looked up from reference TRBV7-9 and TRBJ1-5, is DTGVSQNPRHKITKRGQNVTFRCDPISEHNRLYWYRQTLGQGPEFLTYFQNEAQLEKSRLLSDRFSAERPKGSFSTLEIQRTEQGDSAMYLCASSSYQDQPQHFGDGTRLSIL.

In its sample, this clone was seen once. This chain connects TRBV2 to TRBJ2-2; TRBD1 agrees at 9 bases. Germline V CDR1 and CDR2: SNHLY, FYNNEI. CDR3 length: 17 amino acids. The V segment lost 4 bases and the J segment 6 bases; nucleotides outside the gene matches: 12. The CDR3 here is CASSAGPITGGAGELFF. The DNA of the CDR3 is TGTGCCAGCAGTGCTGGTCCTATTACAGGGGGCGCCGGGGAGCTGTTTTTT.

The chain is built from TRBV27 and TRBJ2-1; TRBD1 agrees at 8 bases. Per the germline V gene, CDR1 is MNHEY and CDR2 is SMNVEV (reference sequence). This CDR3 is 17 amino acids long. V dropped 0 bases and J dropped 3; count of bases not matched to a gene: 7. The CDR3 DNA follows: TGTGCCAGCAGTTTATCCAGGGGGCGGGGACGCTACAATGAGCAGTTCTTC. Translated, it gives CASSLSRGRGRYNEQFF.

CDR3 in DNA: TGTGCCAGCAGCCGGGACAGCTTCCGAAACACCATATATTTT. Protein product: CASSRDSFRNTIYF. This sequence joins TRBV6-5 and TRBJ1-3, with 7 nucleotides matching TRBD1. Germline CDR1 reads MNHEY; CDR2 reads SVGAGI. This CDR3 contains 14 residues. J gave up 5 bases and V 6 bases, and 7 bases lay outside the gene matches.

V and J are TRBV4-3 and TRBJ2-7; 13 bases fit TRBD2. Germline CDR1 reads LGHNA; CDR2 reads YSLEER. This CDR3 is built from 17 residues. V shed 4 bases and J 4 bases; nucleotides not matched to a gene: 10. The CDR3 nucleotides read TGCGCCAGCAGCCTCTTATCACTAGCGGGGGGGCCATACGAGCAGTACTTC. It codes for CASSLLSLAGGPYEQYF.

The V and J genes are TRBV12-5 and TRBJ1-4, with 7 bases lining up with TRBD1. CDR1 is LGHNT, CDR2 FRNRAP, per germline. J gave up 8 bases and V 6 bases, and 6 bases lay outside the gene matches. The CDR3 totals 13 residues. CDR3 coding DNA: TGTGCTAGTGGCCGCTCAGGGGGGGAAAAACTGTTTTTT. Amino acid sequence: CASGRSGGEKLFF.

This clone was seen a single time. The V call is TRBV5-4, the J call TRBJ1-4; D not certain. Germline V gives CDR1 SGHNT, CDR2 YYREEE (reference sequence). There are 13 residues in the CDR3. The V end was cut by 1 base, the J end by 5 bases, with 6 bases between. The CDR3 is CASSLPGNEKLFF. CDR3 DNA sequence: TGTGCCAGCAGCTTGCCCGGGAATGAAAAACTGTTTTTT. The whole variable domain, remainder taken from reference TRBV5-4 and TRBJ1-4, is ETGVTQSPTHLIKTRGQQVTLRCSSQSGHNTVSWYQQALGQGPQFIFQYYREEENGRGNFPPRFSGLQFPNYSSELNVNALELDDSALYLCASSLPGNEKLFFGSGTQLSVL.

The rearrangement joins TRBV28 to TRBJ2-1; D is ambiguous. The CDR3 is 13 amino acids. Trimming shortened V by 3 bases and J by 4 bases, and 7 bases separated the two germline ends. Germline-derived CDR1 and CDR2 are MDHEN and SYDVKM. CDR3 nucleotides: TGTGCCAGCAGTTTTGGGGTGTACAATGAGCAGTTCTTC. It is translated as CASSFGVYNEQFF.

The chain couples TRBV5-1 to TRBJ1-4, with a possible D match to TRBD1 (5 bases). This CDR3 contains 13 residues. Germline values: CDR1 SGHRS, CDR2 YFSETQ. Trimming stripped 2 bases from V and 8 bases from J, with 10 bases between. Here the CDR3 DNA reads TGCGCCAGCAGCTTCCGGGACCAAGAAAAACTGTTTTTT. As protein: CASSFRDQEKLFF.

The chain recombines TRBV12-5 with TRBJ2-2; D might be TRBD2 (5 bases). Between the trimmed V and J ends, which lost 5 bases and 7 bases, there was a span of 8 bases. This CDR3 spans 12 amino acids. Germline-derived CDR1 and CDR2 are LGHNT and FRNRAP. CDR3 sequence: CASGPGIGELFF. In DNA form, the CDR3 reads TGTGCTAGTGGTCCGGGGATCGGGGAGCTGTTTTTT.

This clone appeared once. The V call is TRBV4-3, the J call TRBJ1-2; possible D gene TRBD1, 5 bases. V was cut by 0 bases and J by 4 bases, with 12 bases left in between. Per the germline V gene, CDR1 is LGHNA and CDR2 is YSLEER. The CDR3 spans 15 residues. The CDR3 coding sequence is TGCGCCAGCAGCCAAGATTTAGGGGATAGCTATGGCTACACCTTC. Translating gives CASSQDLGDSYGYTF.

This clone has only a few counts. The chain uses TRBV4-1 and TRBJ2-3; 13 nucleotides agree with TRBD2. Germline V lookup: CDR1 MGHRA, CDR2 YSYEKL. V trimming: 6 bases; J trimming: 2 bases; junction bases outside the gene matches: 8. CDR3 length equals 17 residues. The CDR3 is CASRRQGLAGTTDTQYF. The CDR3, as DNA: TGCGCCAGCAGGCGCCAGGGACTAGCGGGGACCACAGATACGCAGTATTTT.

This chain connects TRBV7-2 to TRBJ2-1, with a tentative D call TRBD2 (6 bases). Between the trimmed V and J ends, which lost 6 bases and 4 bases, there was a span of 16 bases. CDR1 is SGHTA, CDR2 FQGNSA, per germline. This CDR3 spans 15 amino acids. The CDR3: CASRSPFGGYNEQFF. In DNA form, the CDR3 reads TGTGCCAGCAGATCCCCTTTCGGGGGTTACAATGAGCAGTTCTTC.

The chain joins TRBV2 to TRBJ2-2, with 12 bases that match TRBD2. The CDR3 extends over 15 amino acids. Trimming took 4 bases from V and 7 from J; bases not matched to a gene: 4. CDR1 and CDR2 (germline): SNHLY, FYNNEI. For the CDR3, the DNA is TGTGCCAGCAGTGCCCTAGCGGGGGGGCTCGGGGAGCTGTTTTTT. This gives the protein CASSALAGGLGELFF.

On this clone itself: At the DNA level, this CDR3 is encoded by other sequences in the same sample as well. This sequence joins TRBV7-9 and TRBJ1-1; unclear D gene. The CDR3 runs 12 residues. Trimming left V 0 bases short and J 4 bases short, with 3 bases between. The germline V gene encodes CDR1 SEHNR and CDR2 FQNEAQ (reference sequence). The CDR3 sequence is CASSLAGTEAFF. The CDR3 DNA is TGTGCCAGCAGCTTAGCCGGCACTGAAGCTTTCTTT. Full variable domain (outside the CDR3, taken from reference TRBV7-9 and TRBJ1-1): DTGVSQNPRHKITKRGQNVTFRCDPISEHNRLYWYRQTLGQGPEFLTYFQNEAQLEKSRLLSDRFSAERPKGSFSTLEIQRTEQGDSAMYLCASSLAGTEAFFGQGTRLTVV.

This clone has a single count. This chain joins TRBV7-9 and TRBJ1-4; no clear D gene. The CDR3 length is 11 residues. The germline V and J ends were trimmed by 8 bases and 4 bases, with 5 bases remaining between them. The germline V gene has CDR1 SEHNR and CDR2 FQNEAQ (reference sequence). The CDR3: CASQVNEKLFF. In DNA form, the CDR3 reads TGTGCCAGCCAAGTTAATGAAAAACTGTTTTTT.

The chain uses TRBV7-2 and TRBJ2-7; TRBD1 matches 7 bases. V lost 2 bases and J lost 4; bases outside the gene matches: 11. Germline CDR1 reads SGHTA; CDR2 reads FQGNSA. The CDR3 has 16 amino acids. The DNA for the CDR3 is TGTGCCAGCAGCTTAACCCGGGACAGCGGTCCGTACGAGCAGTACTTC. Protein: CASSLTRDSGPYEQYF. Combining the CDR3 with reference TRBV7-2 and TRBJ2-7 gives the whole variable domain GAGVSQSPSNKVTEKGKDVELRCDPISGHTALYWYRQSLGQGLEFLIYFQGNSAPDKSGLPSDRFSAERTGGSVSTLTIQRTQQEDSAVYLCASSLTRDSGPYEQYFGPGTRLTVT.

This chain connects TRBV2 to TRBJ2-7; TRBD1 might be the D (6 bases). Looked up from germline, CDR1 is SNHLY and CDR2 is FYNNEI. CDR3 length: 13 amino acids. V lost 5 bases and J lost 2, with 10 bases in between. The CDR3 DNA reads TGTGCCAGCAGTCCGGACAGACCCTACGAGCAGTACTTC. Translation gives CASSPDRPYEQYF.

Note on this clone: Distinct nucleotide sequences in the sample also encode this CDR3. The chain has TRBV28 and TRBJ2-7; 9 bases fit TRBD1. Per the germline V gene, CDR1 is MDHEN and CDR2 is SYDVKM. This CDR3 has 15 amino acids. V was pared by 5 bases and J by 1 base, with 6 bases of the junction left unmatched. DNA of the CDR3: TGTGCCAGCAGTCCCCCGGGACAGGGTTCCTACGAGCAGTACTTC. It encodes CASSPPGQGSYEQYF.

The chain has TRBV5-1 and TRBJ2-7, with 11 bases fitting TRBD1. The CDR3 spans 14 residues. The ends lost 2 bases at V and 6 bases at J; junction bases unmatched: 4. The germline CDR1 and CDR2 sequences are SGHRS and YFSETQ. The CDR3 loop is CASSFGQGASEQYF. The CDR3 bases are TGCGCCAGCAGCTTCGGACAGGGGGCGAGCGAGCAGTACTTC. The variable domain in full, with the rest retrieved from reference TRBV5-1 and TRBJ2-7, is KAGVTQTPRYLIKTRGQQVTLSCSPISGHRSVSWYQQTPGQGLQFLFEYFSETQRNKGNFPGRFSGRQFSNSRSEMNVSTLELGDSALYLCASSFGQGASEQYFGPGTRLTVT.